The next 4 T cell receptor beta chains were all read from a single sample in a study of blood T cell repertoires in COVID-19. Assay: immunoSEQ multiplex PCR; the TCRdb copy retains only in-frame clones and omits some. The sample has 100,000 to 150,000 clones, about 84% seen once. Sequences were obtained from peripheral blood. All receptors derive from a human donor in a cohort sampled during active COVID-19.

The J gene is TRBJ2-7, the V gene TRBV11-2, with 10 nucleotides matching TRBD2. CDR1 and CDR2 from the germline V gene are SGHAT and FQNNGV. Losses at the gene ends were 6 bases for V and 3 bases for J; bases not matched to a gene: 5. The CDR3 extends over 14 amino acids. The CDR3 sequence is CASRGLAEIYEQYF. DNA of the CDR3: TGTGCCAGCAGAGGACTAGCGGAGATCTACGAGCAGTACTTC.

CDR3 sequence: CASRGTGRGNTIYF. CDR3 nucleotide sequence: TGTGCCAGCAGAGGGACAGGGCGAGGAAACACCATATATTTT. V usage is TRBV3-1 (or the pseudogene TRBV3-2) and J usage is TRBJ1-3, with 9 bases that match TRBD1. This CDR3 has 14 residues. The germline V gene encodes CDR1 LGHDT and CDR2 YNNKEL (reference sequence). Trimming at V came to 6 bases and at J to 4 bases, leaving 4 bases not matched to a gene.

V usage is TRBV4-3 and J usage is TRBJ2-5; D not certain. CDR1 is LGHNA and CDR2 is YSLEER in the germline V gene. V gave up 0 bases and J gave up 4 bases, with 3 bases separating them. The CDR3 loop spans 12 amino acids. The CDR3 loop is CASSQDRETQYF. The CDR3 nucleotides are TGCGCCAGCAGCCAAGATCGAGAGACCCAGTACTTC.

The chain has TRBV2 and TRBJ1-5; D is perhaps TRBD1 (6 bases). Germline V CDR1 and CDR2: SNHLY, FYNNEI. V was trimmed by 7 bases and J by 0 bases, leaving 13 bases between them. The CDR3 consists of 15 residues. The CDR3 spells CASKRQDYSNQPQHF. CDR3 nucleotide sequence: TGTGCCAGCAAGAGACAGGATTATAGCAATCAGCCCCAGCATTTT.